A selection of T cell receptor beta chains follows, all from one sample in a study of cytomegalovirus exposure and HLA in healthy donors. Repertoires were generated with immunoSEQ multiplex PCR, while TCRdb's copy carries only in-frame clones and drops some. The data show some 180,000 clones, roughly 80% seen once. Material for sequencing was PBMCs. The receptors stem from a female donor in good health and CMV-seronegative. Each CDR3 is given with its conserved first and last residue. A D gene is named only where the DNA matches it firmly. Some rows mark clone size as missing; the rest say once, few, many or name a class of expanded clone.

>TRBV14|.|.|TRBJ1-1
CASSPLKGENTEAFF
TGTGCCAGCAGCCCCTTAAAGGGGGAAAACACTGAAGCTTTCTTT
>TRBV30|.|TRBD1|TRBJ1-6
CAWSPGQGENSPLHF
TGTGCCTGGAGTCCAGGACAGGGGGAGAATTCACCCCTCCACTTT
>TRBV7-9|.|TRBD1|TRBJ1-2
CSSSKQQGSIYGYTF
TGTTCCAGCAGCAAACAACAGGGGAGCATCTATGGCTACACCTTC
>TRBV29-1|.|TRBD1|TRBJ2-7
CSVAGQVPYEQYF
TGCAGCGTTGCCGGACAGGTACCTTACGAGCAGTACTTC
>TRBV5-4|.|TRBD1|TRBJ2-7
CASSLRGQGVQRYEQYF
TGTGCCAGCAGCTTGCGGGGACAGGGGGTTCAAAGGTACGAGCAGTACTTC
>TRBV14|.|.|TRBJ1-1
CASSQEAWAVAVMNTEAFF
TGTGCCAGCAGCCAAGAAGCCTGGGCAGTCGCTGTCATGAACACTGAAGCTTTCTTT
>TRBV29-1|.|.|TRBJ1-2
CSVERQYTF
TGCAGCGTTGAAAGACAGTACACCTTC
>TRBV19|few|.|TRBJ2-7
CASSTAGGGGTYEQYF
TGTGCCAGTAGTACCGCTGGTGGAGGGGGCACCTACGAGCAGTACTTC
>TRBV19|.|TRBD1|TRBJ2-1
CASSIAFEDRGRVF
TGTGCCAGTAGTATAGCATTTGAGGACAGGGGGCGAGTCTTC
>TRBV5-6|.|.|TRBJ2-5
CASSFPGAETQYF
TGTGCCAGCAGCTTTCCAGGGGCTGAGACCCAGTACTTC
>TRBV7-2|.|TRBD2|TRBJ2-1
CASSFSSGVYNEQFF
TGTGCCAGCAGCTTTAGTAGCGGGGTATACAATGAGCAGTTCTTC
>TRBV6-1|.|.|TRBJ1-5
CASSSRVGNQPQHF
TGTGCCAGCAGCTCCCGGGTAGGCAATCAACCCCAGCATTTT
>TRBV7-9|.|TRBD1|TRBJ1-1
CASSSGQVHTEAFF
TGTGCCAGCAGCTCTGGACAGGTGCACACTGAAGCTTTCTTT
>TRBV30|.|TRBD1|TRBJ2-3
CAWSGQGPDTQYF
TGTGCCTGGAGTGGACAGGGGCCAGATACGCAGTATTTT
>TRBV28|.|TRBD1|TRBJ2-7
CASYPGQGAGEQYF
TGTGCCAGCTATCCAGGACAGGGGGCGGGTGAGCAGTACTTC
>TRBV6-1|.|TRBD1|TRBJ2-1
CASSEEGTGNNEQFF
TGTGCCAGCAGTGAAGAGGGGACAGGCAACAATGAGCAGTTCTTC
>TRBV2|.|TRBD1|TRBJ1-4
CASSIGQGGEKLFF
TGTGCCAGCAGTATTGGACAGGGTGGCGAAAAACTGTTTTTT
>TRBV28|once|.|TRBJ1-2
CASAVNYGYTF
TGTGCCAGCGCGGTTAACTATGGCTACACCTTC
>TRBV5-6|.|.|TRBJ1-1
CASSLTGLDTEAFF
TGTGCCAGCAGCTTGACAGGGTTGGACACTGAAGCTTTCTTT
>TRBV6-5|.|TRBD2|TRBJ2-2
CASSLGTTNTGELFF
TGTGCCAGCAGTCTCGGGACTACTAACACCGGGGAGCTGTTTTTT
>TRBV7-9|.|.|TRBJ2-2
CASSPWTVASTGELFF
TGTGCCAGCAGCCCCTGGACAGTGGCCAGCACCGGGGAGCTGTTCTTT
>TRBV6-1|.|TRBD1|TRBJ1-1
CASSEEVWAGGDTEAFF
TGTGCCAGCAGTGAAGAGGTTTGGGCAGGGGGCGATACTGAAGCTTTCTTT
>TRBV19|.|TRBD1|TRBJ1-4
CASREQGARNEKLFF
TGTGCCAGTAGGGAACAGGGGGCAAGAAATGAAAAACTGTTTTTT
>TRBV27|.|TRBD2|TRBJ2-7
CASSLLAGGPYEQYF
TGTGCCAGCAGCCTTCTAGCGGGAGGGCCCTACGAGCAGTACTTC
>TRBV30|.|.|TRBJ2-2
CAWSALGAWELFF
TGTGCCTGGAGTGCCCTAGGGGCTTGGGAGCTGTTTTTT
>TRBV5-1|few|.|TRBJ2-7
CASSPGSEVEQYF
TGCGCCAGCAGCCCGGGGAGTGAGGTCGAGCAGTACTTC
>TRBV5-6|.|.|TRBJ2-7
CASSPSHRVFIYEQYF
TGTGCCAGCAGCCCATCCCACAGGGTTTTTATCTACGAGCAGTACTTC
>TRBV19|.|.|TRBJ1-2
CASKNGPGWGYGYTF
TGTGCCAGTAAGAATGGTCCGGGATGGGGATATGGCTACACCTTC
>TRBV23-1|.|TRBD1|TRBJ1-5
CAITTGDSNQPQHF
TGCGCCATCACTACAGGGGACAGCAATCAGCCCCAGCATTTT
>TRBV27|.|TRBD1|TRBJ1-2
CASSSTGGVIYTF
TGTGCCAGCAGTTCGACAGGGGGCGTCATCTACACCTTC
>TRBV9|.|.|TRBJ2-1
CASSPSGTYNEQFF
TGTGCCAGCAGTCCGAGCGGAACCTACAATGAGCAGTTCTTC